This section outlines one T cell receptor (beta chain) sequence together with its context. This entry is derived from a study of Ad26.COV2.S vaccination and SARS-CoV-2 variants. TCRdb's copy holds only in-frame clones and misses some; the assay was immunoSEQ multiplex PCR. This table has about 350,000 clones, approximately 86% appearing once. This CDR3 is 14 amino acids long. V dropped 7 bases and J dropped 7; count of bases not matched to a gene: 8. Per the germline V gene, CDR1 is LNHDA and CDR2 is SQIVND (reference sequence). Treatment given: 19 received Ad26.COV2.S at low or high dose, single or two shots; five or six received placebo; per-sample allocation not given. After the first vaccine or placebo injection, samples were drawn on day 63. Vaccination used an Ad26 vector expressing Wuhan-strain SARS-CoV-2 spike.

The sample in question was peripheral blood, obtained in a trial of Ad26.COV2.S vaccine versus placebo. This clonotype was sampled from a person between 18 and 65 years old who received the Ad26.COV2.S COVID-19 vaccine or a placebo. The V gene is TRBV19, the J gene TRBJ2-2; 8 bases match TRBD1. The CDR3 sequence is CASKGQGAIGELFF. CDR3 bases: TGTGCCAGTAAAGGGCAGGGGGCGATCGGGGAGCTGTTTTTT.